The rows below give T cell receptor beta chains drawn from one sample of a study of T cells in Graves' hyperthyroidism and ophthalmopathy. MiXCR, run by TCRdb on the multiplex PCR reads, gives a single entry per CDR3 protein. The sample has approximately 600,000 distinct CDR3 sequences; 14% to 15% are singletons. The source material was blood. These receptors were collected from a woman aged 40 to 55 with Graves' ophthalmopathy. Each CDR3 is given with its conserved first and last residue. D genes are given only for firm matches. Expanded clones are given a class, and other clones once, few, many or no size at all.

.	TRBV12-3/TRBV12-4	TRBJ1-1	few	TGTGCCAGCAGTACCACAGGGCGGGTGATGGCTTTCTTT	CASSTTGRVMAFF
TRBD1	TRBV11-2	TRBJ1-3	.	TGTGCCAGCAGCGGGCACCTGGGACAGGGTGGAAACACCATATATTTT	CASSGHLGQGGNTIYF
.	TRBV6-1	TRBJ1-3	few	TGTGCCAGCAGCTCTCCCGACTGGAGCTCTGGAAACACCATATATTTT	CASSSPDWSSGNTIYF
.	TRBV3-1	TRBJ2-7	.	TGTGCCAGCAGCCTTTCCCGGACGAACGAGCAGTACTTC	CASSLSRTNEQYF
.	TRBV28	TRBJ2-4	many	TGTGCCAGCAGCCCCCGGGGACAAGCCAAAAACATTCAGTACTTC	CASSPRGQAKNIQYF
TRBD1	TRBV4-2	TRBJ2-7	many	TGTGCCAGCAGCCAAGCTGGCGGACAGGGGGCCTACGAGCAGTACTTC	CASSQAGGQGAYEQYF
TRBD1	TRBV19	TRBJ2-5	many	TGTGCCAGTAGAAGGACAGGGATCCAAGAGACCCAGTACTTC	CASRRTGIQETQYF
.	TRBV12-3/TRBV12-4	TRBJ2-5	once	TGTGCCAGCAGCAATACGCTCCGAGCGGACCGGGAGACCCAGTACTTC	CASSNTLRADRETQYF
.	TRBV6-5	TRBJ2-7	many	TGTGCCAGCAAGCGTTCGGACGGCGACTACGAGCAGTACTTC	CASKRSDGDYEQYF
.	TRBV10-3	TRBJ2-7	many	TGTGCCATCAGTGATAGCTACGTGGCAGGGACCTACGAGCAGTACTTC	CAISDSYVAGTYEQYF
TRBD1	TRBV6-1	TRBJ1-1	many	TGTGCCAGCAGTAAACTAGGGACAGAGAACACTGAAGCTTTCTTT	CASSKLGTENTEAFF
TRBD2	TRBV6-2/TRBV6-3	TRBJ2-5	.	TGTGCCAGCACGGAATTAGCGGGTTCCCAAGAGACCCAGTACTTC	CASTELAGSQETQYF
.	TRBV12-5	TRBJ2-7	many	TGTGCTAGTGGTTATAGCGTCGGGGACGAGCAGTACTTC	CASGYSVGDEQYF
TRBD2	TRBV6-2/TRBV6-3	TRBJ2-2	many	TGTGCCAGCAGTTTTGCCCTCGGACTAGCGGGAAACACCGGGGAGCTGTTTTTT	CASSFALGLAGNTGELFF
.	TRBV10-3	TRBJ2-3	many	TGTGCCATCGGACGCGAGGGATGGGGCACAGATACGCAGTATTTT	CAIGREGWGTDTQYF
.	TRBV7-2	TRBJ2-7	.	TGTGCCAGCGGCCCCCCAGCGGTCCTACGAGGGGGGCAGTACTTC	CASGPPAVLRGGQYF
TRBD1	TRBV20-1	TRBJ1-5	many	TGCAGTGCACGTCCCGGGACAGGGTCGGGCAATCAGCCCCAGCATTTT	CSARPGTGSGNQPQHF
.	TRBV28	TRBJ2-2	many	TGTGCCAGCAATGACCCTCCTAGGACCGGGGAGCTGTTTTTT	CASNDPPRTGELFF
.	TRBV9	TRBJ1-3	medium-sized	TGTGCCAGCAGCGCCACAGACTCTGGAAACACCATATATTTT	CASSATDSGNTIYF
TRBD2	TRBV29-1	TRBJ2-7	many	TGCAGCGTTGAACTGAAACTAGCGGGAGGGCCAAGGCGGACCTACGAGCAGTACTTC	CSVELKLAGGPRRTYEQYF